Following are 23 T cell receptor beta chains from one sample sequenced in a study of blood T cell repertoires in COVID-19. Assay: immunoSEQ multiplex PCR; the TCRdb copy retains only in-frame clones and omits some. The sample lists 200,000 to 250,000 clones, nearly 90% occurring once. The sequenced material came from PBMCs or T cells enriched from blood (not recorded which). The receptors originated from a man younger than 45 who had been exposed to COVID-19.

The CDR3 protein is CASSSVSNQPQHF. CDR3 coding DNA: TGTGCCAGCAGTTCGGTTAGCAATCAGCCCCAGCATTTT. The V and J genes are TRBV7-8 and TRBJ1-5; D is unclear. The CDR3 extends over 13 amino acids. Trimming took off 6 bases at V and 0 bases at J, with 6 bases between the two ends. CDR1 is SGHVS, CDR2 FQNEAQ, per germline.

CDR3: CASSLGLAGAEQFF. CDR3 DNA sequence: TGTGCCAGCAGCTTAGGACTAGCGGGGGCTGAGCAGTTCTTC. V is TRBV5-4 and J is TRBJ2-1; 13 bases fit TRBD2. The CDR3 contains 14 residues. Trimming removed 2 bases from V and 9 bases from J; junction bases left unmatched: 2. CDR1 is SGHNT and CDR2 is YYREEE in the germline V gene (reference sequence). Supplemented by reference TRBV5-4 and TRBJ2-1, the full variable domain reads ETGVTQSPTHLIKTRGQQVTLRCSSQSGHNTVSWYQQALGQGPQFIFQYYREEENGRGNFPPRFSGLQFPNYSSELNVNALELDDSALYLCASSLGLAGAEQFFGPGTRLTVL.

The rearrangement joins TRBV4-1 to TRBJ1-2; 7 bases are shared with TRBD1. The CDR3 is 15 residues long. Germline values: CDR1 MGHRA, CDR2 YSYEKL. The ends lost 5 bases at V and 0 bases at J; junction bases unmatched: 6. CDR3 sequence: CASSVQGGPNYGYTF. The CDR3, as DNA: TGCGCCAGCAGCGTCCAGGGGGGACCTAACTATGGCTACACCTTC.

This sequence joins TRBV4-1 and TRBJ1-2, with 8 bases fitting TRBD1. Germline V gene sequence: CDR1 MGHRA, CDR2 YSYEKL. The CDR3 has 15 amino acids. V gave up 6 bases and J gave up 7 bases; unmatched junction bases: 13. The CDR3 reads CASRHEIGTGGGYTF. For the CDR3, the DNA is TGCGCCAGCAGACACGAAATCGGGACAGGCGGTGGCTACACCTTC.

V is TRBV4-3 and J is TRBJ2-7; weak D call: TRBD1 (5 bases). Germline V gene sequence: CDR1 LGHNA, CDR2 YSLEER. This CDR3 comprises 14 residues. V dropped 1 base and J dropped 6 bases, with 13 bases sitting between them. This CDR3 reads CASSQGRWGGEQYF. Written as DNA, the CDR3 is TGCGCCAGCAGCCAAGGCAGGTGGGGCGGCGAGCAGTACTTC.

The rearrangement joins TRBV27 to TRBJ2-2; D is possibly TRBD1 (5 bases). CDR3 size: 16 residues. CDR1 MNHEY and CDR2 SMNVEV come from the germline V gene (reference sequence). V lost 3 bases to trimming and J lost 8 bases, with 19 bases between them. The CDR3 DNA reads as TGTGCCAGCAGTTTGGGGCAGATCTATCTCAGAGGGGAGCTGTTTTTT. Translating gives CASSLGQIYLRGELFF.

This clone was counted between two and nine times. V usage is TRBV11-2 and J usage is TRBJ2-3; weak D call: TRBD2 (6 bases). The CDR3 loop spans 14 amino acids. Looked up from germline, CDR1 is SGHAT and CDR2 is FQNNGV. V was clipped by 2 bases and J by 4 bases, with 10 bases between them. CDR3 bases: TGTGCCAGCAGCTTAAGGGGAGGATCAGATACGCAGTATTTT. It yields the protein CASSLRGGSDTQYF.

The chain is built from TRBV9 and TRBJ2-7, with TRBD2 identical over 10 bases. This CDR3 comprises 16 residues. Germline CDR1 SGDLS, CDR2 YYNGEE. Unmatched junction bases numbered 5, after V lost 0 bases and J lost 2 bases. The CDR3 sequence: CASSVDSGGTPYEQYF. As DNA, the CDR3 is TGTGCCAGCAGCGTAGATAGCGGGGGGACCCCCTACGAGCAGTACTTC.

This clone occurred a few times. The CDR3 here is CASSSRGDEQFF. The CDR3 region has the DNA TGTGCCAGCAGTTCCAGGGGGGATGAGCAGTTCTTC. V usage is TRBV27 and J usage is TRBJ2-1, with D possibly being TRBD1 (7 bases). This CDR3 is built from 12 residues. V was cut by 4 bases and J by 8 bases, with 9 bases left in between. The germline CDR1 and CDR2 sequences are MNHEY and SMNVEV (reference sequence).

The V call is TRBV6-5, the J call TRBJ2-1, with a possible D match to TRBD1 (5 bases). V was pared by 0 bases and J by 6 bases, with 9 bases between. Looked up from germline, CDR1 is MNHEY and CDR2 is SVGAGI. The CDR3 contains 14 residues. The CDR3 spells CASSYSSGSNEQFF. The CDR3 nucleotides are TGTGCCAGCAGTTACTCGTCAGGGTCCAATGAGCAGTTCTTC.

The chain joins TRBV19 to TRBJ1-5; 7 nucleotides align to TRBD1. The CDR3 covers 13 residues. Germline V gene sequence: CDR1 LNHDA, CDR2 SQIVND (reference sequence). Trimming at V came to 8 bases and at J to 5 bases, leaving 6 bases not matched to a gene. CDR3 in amino acids: CASRVGQYQPQHF. The DNA for the CDR3 is TGTGCCAGTCGGGTGGGACAGTATCAGCCCCAGCATTTT.

The rearrangement joins TRBV3-1 (or the pseudogene TRBV3-2) to TRBJ2-7; D unresolved. There are 15 residues in the CDR3. V shed 1 base and J shed 0 bases, with 10 bases lying between them. Per the germline V gene, CDR1 is LGHDT and CDR2 is YNNKEL (reference sequence). CDR3 sequence (DNA): TGTGCCAGCAGCCAAGTAGAAGATACCTCCTACGAGCAGTACTTC. Translating it yields CASSQVEDTSYEQYF.

This sequence joins TRBV5-1 and TRBJ2-2, with TRBD2 identical over 7 bases. The V segment lost 5 bases and the J segment 2 bases; nucleotides outside the gene matches: 3. Germline loops: CDR1 SGHRS, CDR2 YFSETQ. CDR3 length: 14 amino acids. CDR3 DNA sequence: TGCGCCAGCAGGCGCGGGGGAAACACCGGGGAGCTGTTTTTT. Translated, it gives CASRRGGNTGELFF.

The V gene is TRBV27, the J gene TRBJ2-7; a possible D gene is TRBD1 (6 bases). The CDR3 loop spans 15 amino acids. Between the trimmed V and J ends, which lost 3 bases and 1 base, there was a span of 13 bases. Germline lookup yields CDR1 MNHEY and CDR2 SMNVEV (reference sequence). CDR3 region: CASSLAQGPSYEQYF. CDR3 sequence (DNA): TGTGCCAGCAGTTTGGCCCAGGGGCCGTCCTACGAGCAGTACTTC.

This chain uses TRBV4-1 with TRBJ1-5; D is undetermined. This CDR3 comprises 16 residues. Germline CDR1 MGHRA, CDR2 YSYEKL. The V and J ends lost 2 bases and 5 bases respectively, with 16 bases between them. CDR3 coding DNA: TGCGCCAGCAGCCAATTAAGGACCCCCGGGGATCAGCCCCAGCATTTT. This sequence encodes CASSQLRTPGDQPQHF.

This clone was recorded only once. J is TRBJ2-3 and V is TRBV7-2; tentative D call: TRBD2 (5 bases). The CDR3 length is 15 residues. V was cut by 6 bases and J by 4 bases, with 17 bases left in between. CDR1 and CDR2 (germline): SGHTA, FQGNSA. The CDR3, as DNA: TGTGCCAGCAGACCTCACTGGAGGACCCCAGATACGCAGTATTTT. This translates into CASRPHWRTPDTQYF.

V and J are TRBV7-6 and TRBJ2-5; no clear D. The germline V gene has CDR1 SGHVS and CDR2 FNYEAQ. CDR3 length: 15 amino acids. V was trimmed by 3 bases and J by 4 bases, leaving 15 bases between them. Here the CDR3 DNA reads TGTGCCAGCAGCTTCACCGATCTTGAAGCAGAGACCCAGTACTTC. Amino acids: CASSFTDLEAETQYF.

The CDR3 is CATSSVGNQPQHF. CDR3 coding DNA: TGTGCCACCTCCTCGGTGGGCAATCAGCCCCAGCATTTT. This chain connects TRBV12-3 or TRBV12-4 to TRBJ1-5; D is unresolved. The V gene lost 10 bases and the J gene lost 2 bases, with 12 bases spanning the gap. There are 13 residues in the CDR3.

This chain connects TRBV7-2 to TRBJ2-7; a possible D gene is TRBD2 (6 bases). Deletions cut 5 bases from V and 6 bases from J, with 23 bases between. The CDR3 spans 16 residues. Germline assignment: CDR1 SGHTA and CDR2 FQGNSA. DNA for the CDR3: TGTGCCAGCAGCCTTTCCTTCGGGCGGGAATTCCTCGAGCAGTACTTC. It yields the protein CASSLSFGREFLEQYF.

The rearrangement links TRBV9 to TRBJ2-3; D gene unclear. This CDR3 is 16 amino acids long. CDR1 and CDR2 from the germline V gene are SGDLS and YYNGEE. V lost 0 bases and J lost 0, with 11 bases in between. The DNA for the CDR3 is TGTGCCAGCAGCGTAGGTCGCGTGCTAAGCACAGATACGCAGTATTTT. This translates into CASSVGRVLSTDTQYF.

The rearrangement joins TRBV2 to TRBJ2-3; D unclear. Trimming took 1 base from V and 4 from J, leaving 9 bases between them. The CDR3 runs 14 residues. Germline V lookup: CDR1 SNHLY, CDR2 FYNNEI. The DNA for the CDR3 is TGTGCCAGCAGTGAAGGAGGCCCCGCAGATACGCAGTATTTT. Translated: CASSEGGPADTQYF. The full variable domain, completed using reference TRBV2 and TRBJ2-3, is EPEVTQTPSHQVTQMGQEVILRCVPISNHLYFYWYRQILGQKVEFLVSFYNNEISEKSEIFDDQFSVERPDGSNFTLKIRSTKLEDSAMYFCASSEGGPADTQYFGPGTRLTVL.

The chain recombines TRBV5-4 with TRBJ1-6; TRBD1 matches at 8 bases. This CDR3 has 13 residues. The V gene end was trimmed by 4 bases and the J gene end by 9 bases; junction bases not matched to a gene: 3. Germline V gene sequence: CDR1 SGHNT, CDR2 YYREEE (reference sequence). The CDR3 reads CASSGGQGSPLHF. The CDR3 bases are TGTGCCAGCAGCGGCGGACAGGGTTCACCCCTCCACTTT.

The rearrangement joins TRBV7-2 to TRBJ2-3; 8 bases agree with TRBD1. This CDR3 has 18 amino acids. Germline assignment: CDR1 SGHTA and CDR2 FQGNSA. V lost 1 base to trimming and J lost 2 bases; unmatched junction nucleotides: 11. The CDR3 region has the DNA TGTGCCAGCAGCTTAGGGCAGGGGGCGATCTTAAACACAGATACGCAGTATTTT. Its translation: CASSLGQGAILNTDTQYF. Complete variable domain (other parts from reference TRBV7-2 and TRBJ2-3): GAGVSQSPSNKVTEKGKDVELRCDPISGHTALYWYRQSLGQGLEFLIYFQGNSAPDKSGLPSDRFSAERTGGSVSTLTIQRTQQEDSAVYLCASSLGQGAILNTDTQYFGPGTRLTVL.